This TCR beta chain derives from a study of blood T cell repertoires in COVID-19. The overall study: The study drew acute and convalescent COVID-19 samples from the United States, Italy and Spain. Nucleic acid was either cDNA or gDNA, and it came from T cells, B-cell-depleted T cells, or PBMCs.

Authors' methods: Amplification of reference gene primers provided the estimated nucleated cell counts. TCRdb keeps only in-frame clones here, not all; method: immunoSEQ multiplex PCR. D and trimming come from the DNA, and the V and J calls and clone size come from that table. The sample includes under 200,000 clones, approximately 86% seen only once; the top ten take approximately 1.2%. This clone turned up a few times. Material: peripheral blood. This receptor was identified in a man between 60 and 75 years old who had recovered from COVID-19.

In DNA, the CDR3 is TGTGCCAGCAGTGGGGGCTACAACACTGAAGCTTTCTTT. The encoded protein is CASSGGYNTEAFF. The J gene is TRBJ1-1, the V gene TRBV6-2 or TRBV6-3; D is possibly TRBD1 (6 bases). The CDR3 extends over 13 amino acids. Trimming cost V 5 bases and J 2 bases, with 9 bases left between them. Germline values: CDR1 MNHEY, CDR2 SVGEGT.